These 20 T cell receptor beta chains came from one sample sequenced in a study of shared clonotypes between healthy human individuals. Sequencing used immunoSEQ multiplex PCR; TCRdb keeps in-frame clones, though not all of them. The sample contains around 500,000 clones, about three quarters of which appear only once. The sample comprised PBMCs. Receptor source: a woman in her forties in good health. Some clones in this sample may be carry-over from other donors' samples.

J is TRBJ2-7 and V is TRBV28; D unclear. The CDR3 runs 13 residues. The V gene lost 2 bases and the J gene lost 0 bases, with 5 bases spanning the gap. Germline lookup yields CDR1 MDHEN and CDR2 SYDVKM. The CDR3 spells CASSLKPSYEQYF. The CDR3 DNA follows: TGTGCCAGCAGTTTAAAACCCTCCTACGAGCAGTACTTC. Full variable domain (missing parts from reference TRBV28 and TRBJ2-7): DVKVTQSSRYLVKRTGEKVFLECVQDMDHENMFWYRQDPGLGLRLIYFSYDVKMKEKGDIPEGYSVSREKKERFSLILESASTNQTSMYLCASSLKPSYEQYFGPGTRLTVT.

The chain is built from TRBV2 and TRBJ2-5; 7 positions match TRBD1. The last part of the DNA fits TRBJ2-7 better; the J call may be wrong. The CDR3 runs to 15 residues. Germline CDR1 is SNHLY and CDR2 is FYNNEI. The CDR3: CASSEGGTASYEQYF. In nucleotides, the CDR3 is TGTGCCAGCAGTGAAGGTGGGACAGCCTCCTACGAGCAGTACTTC.

The gene calls are TRBV7-6 and TRBJ2-7; 7 bases are a match to TRBD1. The ends lost 4 bases at V and 6 bases at J; junction bases unmatched: 3. Germline V gene sequence: CDR1 SGHVS, CDR2 FNYEAQ. The CDR3 runs to 12 residues. As DNA, the CDR3 is TGTGCCAGCAGCTCATACAGGGGCGAGCAGTACTTC. It yields the protein CASSSYRGEQYF. Full variable domain (remainder filled in from reference TRBV7-6 and TRBJ2-7): GAGVSQSPRYKVTKRGQDVALRCDPISGHVSLYWYRQALGQGPEFLTYFNYEAQQDKSGLPNDRFSAERPEGSISTLTIQRTEQRDSAMYRCASSSYRGEQYFGPGTRLTVT.

The gene calls are TRBV2 and TRBJ1-1; the D gene is possibly TRBD1 (6 bases). Germline V gives CDR1 SNHLY, CDR2 FYNNEI. V was cut by 6 bases and J by 4 bases, with 12 bases left in between. This CDR3 has 13 residues. CDR3 sequence (DNA): TGTGCCAGCAGCGCCACGGGGGCCACTGAAGCTTTCTTT. As protein: CASSATGATEAFF.

The chain uses TRBV29-1 and TRBJ2-2; TRBD2 might be the D (5 bases). Germline CDR1 is SQVTM and CDR2 is ANQGSEA. The CDR3 covers 13 residues. Trimming cost V 5 bases and J 4 bases, with 11 bases left between them. CDR3: CSVRSGFTGELFF. The CDR3 region has the DNA TGCAGCGTTCGGTCGGGGTTCACCGGGGAGCTGTTTTTT.

This chain uses TRBV7-9 with TRBJ2-2; TRBD1 aligns across 9 bases. The germline gives CDR1 SEHNR, CDR2 FQNEAQ (reference sequence). V dropped 5 bases and J dropped 6; count of bases not matched to a gene: 13. The CDR3 covers 17 residues. CDR3 loop: CASSNGTGNSFPGELFF. The DNA for the CDR3 is TGTGCCAGCAGCAACGGGACAGGGAATTCCTTCCCCGGGGAGCTGTTTTTT. Variable domain in full (rest from reference TRBV7-9 and TRBJ2-2): DTGVSQNPRHKITKRGQNVTFRCDPISEHNRLYWYRQTLGQGPEFLTYFQNEAQLEKSRLLSDRFSAERPKGSFSTLEIQRTEQGDSAMYLCASSNGTGNSFPGELFFGEGSRLTVL.

In its sample, this clone was seen a few times. This specimen includes other DNA sequences encoding the same CDR3. V gene TRBV5-1 combines with J gene TRBJ2-7; the D is unclear. V lost 0 bases and J lost 1, with 5 bases in between. Germline V gene sequence: CDR1 SGHRS, CDR2 YFSETQ. The CDR3 totals 13 residues. CDR3 in amino acids: CASSLEVSYEQYF. For the CDR3, the DNA is TGCGCCAGCAGCTTGGAGGTTTCCTACGAGCAGTACTTC.

With respect to this clone: This clone may be a read error of a much larger clone one base away. V is TRBV29-1 and J is TRBJ1-2; no reliable D call. Germline V gene data show CDR1 as SQVTM and CDR2 as ANQGSEA. This CDR3 has 13 amino acids. The germline V and J ends were trimmed by 6 bases and 8 bases, with 19 bases remaining between them. The chain's CDR3 is CSVRKDSPLGYTF. The CDR3 nucleotides read TGCAGCGTGAGAAAGGATTCTCCGCTGGGCTACACCTTC.

The chain employs TRBV11-2 and TRBJ1-1; D is unclear. V was clipped by 5 bases and J by 4 bases, with 11 bases between them. CDR1 and CDR2 (germline): SGHAT, FQNNGV. The CDR3 runs 13 residues. The DNA of the CDR3 is TGTGCCAGCAGCCTAGTAGGCAGCACTGAAGCTTTCTTT. Its translation: CASSLVGSTEAFF.

Worth noting for this clone: This may come from a read error, since a much larger clone is one base off. V is TRBV29-1 and J is TRBJ2-7; 8 bases agree with TRBD2. The CDR3 consists of 14 residues. Germline CDR1 SQVTM, CDR2 ANQGSEA. After removal of 6 bases from V and 5 bases from J, the junction contained 12 bases not matched to a gene. This chain's CDR3 is CSVQGGGLVNEQYF. DNA for the CDR3: TGCAGCGTCCAAGGAGGGGGACTAGTGAACGAGCAGTACTTC.

The chain is built from TRBV19 and TRBJ2-3; D might be TRBD1 or TRBD2, each matching 6 bases. Trimming stripped 3 bases from V and 2 bases from J, with 15 bases between. Germline lookup yields CDR1 LNHDA and CDR2 SQIVND (reference sequence). The CDR3 covers 16 residues. CDR3 DNA sequence: TGTGCCAGTAGTATGGGGGGACACCAGAACACAGATACGCAGTATTTT. Translating gives CASSMGGHQNTDTQYF. The variable domain in full, with the rest retrieved from reference TRBV19 and TRBJ2-3, is DGGITQSPKYLFRKEGQNVTLSCEQNLNHDAMYWYRQDPGQGLRLIYYSQIVNDFQKGDIAEGYSVSREKKESFPLTVTSAQKNPTAFYLCASSMGGHQNTDTQYFGPGTRLTVL.

The V gene is TRBV4-1, the J gene TRBJ2-7, with no clear D. The CDR3 is 16 residues long. The ends were cut back, 4 bases at V and 1 base at J, with 17 bases in the middle. In germline, CDR1 is MGHRA, CDR2 YSYEKL. DNA of the CDR3: TGCGCCAGCAGCCTCTCAAGGGCAGTTGCTTCCTACGAGCAGTACTTC. As protein: CASSLSRAVASYEQYF.

The chain uses TRBV19 and TRBJ1-2; D gene uncertain. Germline V CDR1 and CDR2: LNHDA, SQIVND (reference sequence). Between the trimmed V and J ends, which lost 7 bases and 4 bases, there was a span of 16 bases. The CDR3 consists of 14 residues. The CDR3 nucleotides are TGTGCCAGTAAGGCTTTAGGCAGCCGCTATGGCTACACCTTC. This sequence encodes CASKALGSRYGYTF.

For this clone: Other nucleotide sequences from this sample produce the same CDR3. V and J are TRBV5-1 and TRBJ2-5; D is unresolved. There are 13 residues in the CDR3. CDR1 SGHRS and CDR2 YFSETQ come from the germline V gene. Trimming stripped 0 bases from V and 2 bases from J, with 5 bases between. The CDR3: CASSLGVQETQYF. The CDR3 region has the DNA TGCGCCAGCAGCTTGGGGGTGCAAGAGACCCAGTACTTC.

The chain couples TRBV6-6 to TRBJ2-2; 7 nucleotides match TRBD1. Germline lookup yields CDR1 MNHNY and CDR2 SVGAGI (reference sequence). V dropped 4 bases and J dropped 4; count of bases not matched to a gene: 6. This CDR3 has 15 amino acids. CDR3 sequence: CASSFSGTATGELFF. DNA of the CDR3: TGTGCCAGCAGTTTCTCCGGGACAGCCACCGGGGAGCTGTTTTTT.

CDR3: CASNFYEQYF. The CDR3 nucleotides are TGTGCCAGCAATTTCTACGAGCAGTACTTC. The J gene is TRBJ2-7, the V gene TRBV27; D not resolved. CDR1 and CDR2 from the germline V gene are MNHEY and SMNVEV (reference sequence). The length of the CDR3 is 10 residues. Trimming took 7 bases from V and 3 from J, leaving 4 bases between them.

The CDR3 spells CASSQDLGGYEQYF. In DNA form, the CDR3 reads TGCGCCAGCAGCCAAGATCTGGGGGGCTACGAGCAGTACTTC. The chain joins TRBV4-3 to TRBJ2-5; TRBD2 might be the D (6 bases). Judging by the DNA end, TRBJ2-7 fits better; the J call may be wrong. CDR1 is LGHNA, CDR2 YSLEER, per germline. The length of the CDR3 is 14 residues.

The chain uses TRBV14 and TRBJ2-2, with 12 bases fitting TRBD2. The V and J ends lost 4 bases and 4 bases, in that order; junction bases with no gene match: 7. CDR3 length: 17 amino acids. CDR1 is SGHDN and CDR2 is FVKESK in the germline V gene. The CDR3, as DNA: TGTGCCAGCAGCCCTTGGACTAGCGGGACACTCACCGGGGAGCTGTTTTTT. As protein: CASSPWTSGTLTGELFF.

This clone was picked up one time. The V and J genes are TRBV5-8 and TRBJ2-3, with 14 bases identical to TRBD2. Germline V gene sequence: CDR1 SGHTS, CDR2 YDEGEE. The CDR3 is 17 amino acids. V trimming: 4 bases; J trimming: 5 bases; junction bases outside the gene matches: 9. The DNA of the CDR3 is TGTGCCAGCAGCAGGCCGGGACTAGCGGGAGTTATAGATACGCAGTATTTT. It yields the protein CASSRPGLAGVIDTQYF. Full variable domain (remainder filled in from reference TRBV5-8 and TRBJ2-3): EAGVTQSPTHLIKTRGQQATLRCSPISGHTSVYWYQQALGLGLQFLLWYDEGEERNRGNFPPRFSGRQFPNYSSELNVNALELEDSALYLCASSRPGLAGVIDTQYFGPGTRLTVL.

This clone was counted between two and nine times. V usage is TRBV10-1 and J usage is TRBJ2-5; D might be TRBD2 (5 bases). The CDR3 spans 17 residues. The V end was cut by 2 bases, the J end by 5 bases, with 21 bases between. Germline CDR1 and CDR2: WNHNN and SYGVQD (reference sequence). The chain's CDR3 is CASSEHPISSLGETQYF. CDR3 nucleotides: TGCGCCAGCAGTGAGCACCCTATTTCTAGCCTAGGGGAGACCCAGTACTTC.